This TCR beta chain was retrieved from a study of graft-versus-host responses after intestinal transplantation. At the level of the study: Those transplanted obtained multivisceral, liver-intestinal, or isolated intestinal grafts.

The V and J ends lost 5 bases and 2 bases, in that order; junction bases with no gene match: 8. This CDR3 contains 15 residues. CDR1 is LGHNA and CDR2 is YSLEER in the germline V gene. Overall study findings and caveats: Investigators detected GvH clones in recipient marrow, with some emerging earlier in ileum or blood. Early post-transplant HvG declines were associated with peak circulating GvH clone levels.

Of note for this clone: Its antigen remains unidentified.

The assay was immunoSEQ multiplex PCR, and TCRdb's table has in-frame clones only and misses some. Of over 80,000 clones in the sample, 91% were seen once. The receptor's source is a human donor who was the organ donor for an intestinal transplant. The specimen comprised unstimulated CD4+ T cells sorted from spleen or lymph node cells, sampled before transplant. The rearrangement links TRBV4-3 to TRBJ2-7; 8 positions match TRBD2. CDR3 in amino acids: CASSGSAGAAYEQYF. For the CDR3, the DNA is TGCGCCAGCAGCGGCTCAGCGGGGGCGGCCTACGAGCAGTACTTC.